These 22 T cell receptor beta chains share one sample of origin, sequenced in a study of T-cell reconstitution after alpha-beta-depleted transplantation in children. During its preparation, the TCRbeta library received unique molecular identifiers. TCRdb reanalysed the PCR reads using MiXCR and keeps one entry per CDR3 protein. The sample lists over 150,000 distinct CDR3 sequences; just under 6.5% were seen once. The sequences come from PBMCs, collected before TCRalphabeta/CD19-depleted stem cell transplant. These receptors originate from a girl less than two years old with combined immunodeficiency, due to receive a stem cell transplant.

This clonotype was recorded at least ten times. CDR3 sequence (DNA): TGTGCCAGCAGTGGCGCCGTCTACGAGCAGTACTTC. Protein: CASSGAVYEQYF. This rearrangement joins TRBV6-2 or TRBV6-3 to TRBJ2-7, with unresolved D. Germline V gives CDR1 MNHEY, CDR2 SVGEGT. The V end was cut by 5 bases, the J end by 3 bases, with 8 bases between. The CDR3 is 12 amino acids.

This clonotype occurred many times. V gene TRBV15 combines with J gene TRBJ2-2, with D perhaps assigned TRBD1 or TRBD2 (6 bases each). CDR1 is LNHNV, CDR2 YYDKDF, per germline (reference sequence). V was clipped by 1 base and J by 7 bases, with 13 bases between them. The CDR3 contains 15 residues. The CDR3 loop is CATSRVVQGGGELFF. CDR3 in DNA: TGTGCCACCAGCAGAGTGGTACAGGGAGGCGGGGAGCTGTTTTTT.

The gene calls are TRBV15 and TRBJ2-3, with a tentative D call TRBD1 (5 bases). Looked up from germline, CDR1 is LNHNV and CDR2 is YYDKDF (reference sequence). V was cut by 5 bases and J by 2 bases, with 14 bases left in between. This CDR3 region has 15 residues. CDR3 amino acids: CATSGWGGFTDTQYF. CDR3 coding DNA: TGTGCCACCAGCGGATGGGGCGGATTCACAGATACGCAGTATTTT.

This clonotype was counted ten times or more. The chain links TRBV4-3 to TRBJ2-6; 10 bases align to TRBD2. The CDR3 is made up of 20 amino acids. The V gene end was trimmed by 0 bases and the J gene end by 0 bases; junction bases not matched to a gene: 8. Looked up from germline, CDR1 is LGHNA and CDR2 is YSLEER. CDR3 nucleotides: TGCGCCAGCAGCCAAGATCCCCTAGCGGGAGCCCTCTCTGGGGCCAACGTCCTGACTTTC. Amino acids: CASSQDPLAGALSGANVLTF.

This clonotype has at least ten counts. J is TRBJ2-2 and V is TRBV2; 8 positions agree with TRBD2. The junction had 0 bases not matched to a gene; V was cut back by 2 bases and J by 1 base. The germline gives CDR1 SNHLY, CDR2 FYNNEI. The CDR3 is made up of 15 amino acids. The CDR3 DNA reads TGTGCCAGCAGTGAACTAGCGGGGAACACCGGGGAGCTGTTTTTT. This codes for CASSELAGNTGELFF.

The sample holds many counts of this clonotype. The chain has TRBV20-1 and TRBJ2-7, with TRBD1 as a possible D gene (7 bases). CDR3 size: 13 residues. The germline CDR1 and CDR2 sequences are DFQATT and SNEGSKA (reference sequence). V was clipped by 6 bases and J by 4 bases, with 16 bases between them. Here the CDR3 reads CSAVQGGHYEQYF. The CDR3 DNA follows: TGCAGTGCCGTTCAGGGGGGTCATTACGAGCAGTACTTC.

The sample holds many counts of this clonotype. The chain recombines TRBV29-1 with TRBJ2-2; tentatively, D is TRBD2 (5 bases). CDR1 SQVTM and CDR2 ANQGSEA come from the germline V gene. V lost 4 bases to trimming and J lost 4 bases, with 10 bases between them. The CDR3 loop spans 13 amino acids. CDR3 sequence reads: CSVVPGSTGELFF. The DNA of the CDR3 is TGCAGCGTTGTTCCGGGGAGCACCGGGGAGCTGTTTTTT.

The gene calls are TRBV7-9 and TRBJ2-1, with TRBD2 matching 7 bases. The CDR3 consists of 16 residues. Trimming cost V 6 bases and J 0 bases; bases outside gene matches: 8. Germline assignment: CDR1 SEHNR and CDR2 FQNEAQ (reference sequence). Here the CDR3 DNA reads TGTGCCAGCAGACCGGGAGCGGGAATCTCCTACAATGAGCAGTTCTTC. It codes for CASRPGAGISYNEQFF.

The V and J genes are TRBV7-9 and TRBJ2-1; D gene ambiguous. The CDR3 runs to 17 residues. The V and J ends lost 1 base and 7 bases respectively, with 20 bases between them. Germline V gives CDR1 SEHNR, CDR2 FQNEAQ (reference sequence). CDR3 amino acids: CASSLGPYSLPTNEQFF. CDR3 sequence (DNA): TGTGCCAGCAGCTTAGGTCCCTATTCTCTGCCTACGAATGAGCAGTTCTTC.

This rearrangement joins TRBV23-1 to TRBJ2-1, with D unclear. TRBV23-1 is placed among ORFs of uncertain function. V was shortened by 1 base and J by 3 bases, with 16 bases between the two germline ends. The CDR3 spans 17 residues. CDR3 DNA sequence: TGCGCCAGCAGTCAATGCTTCGCCTATATTCTCTACAATGAGCAGTTCTTC. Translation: CASSQCFAYILYNEQFF.

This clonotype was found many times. Here the CDR3 DNA reads TGCGCCAGCAGCCATGACAGATCCTACGAGCAGTACTTC. Protein sequence: CASSHDRSYEQYF. The chain uses TRBV5-1 and TRBJ2-7, with a tentative D call TRBD1 (5 bases). The CDR3 spans 13 residues. Trimming stripped 4 bases from V and 1 base from J, with 9 bases between. Germline V gene sequence: CDR1 SGHRS, CDR2 YFSETQ.

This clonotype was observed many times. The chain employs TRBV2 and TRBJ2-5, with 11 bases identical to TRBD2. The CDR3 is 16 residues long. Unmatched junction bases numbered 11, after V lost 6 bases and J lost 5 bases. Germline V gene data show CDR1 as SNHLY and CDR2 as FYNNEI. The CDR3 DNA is TGTGCCAGCAGCTCTGTACTAGCGGGAGTTGAGGAGACCCAGTACTTC. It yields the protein CASSSVLAGVEETQYF.

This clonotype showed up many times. The CDR3 loop reads CASSQDGVYEQYF. The CDR3 region has the DNA TGCGCCAGCAGCCAAGACGGGGTCTACGAGCAGTACTTC. The rearrangement uses TRBV4-3 and TRBJ2-7; a possible D gene is TRBD2 (5 bases). CDR1 and CDR2 (germline): LGHNA, YSLEER. V shed 0 bases and J shed 3 bases, with 6 bases lying between them. The CDR3 totals 13 residues.

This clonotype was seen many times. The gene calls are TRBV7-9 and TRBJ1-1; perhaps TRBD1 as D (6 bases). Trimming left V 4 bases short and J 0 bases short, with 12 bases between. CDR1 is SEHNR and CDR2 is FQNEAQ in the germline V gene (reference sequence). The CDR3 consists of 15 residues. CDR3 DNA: TGTGCCAGCAGCTCGGGGGCCTCTTTGAACACTGAAGCTTTCTTT. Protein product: CASSSGASLNTEAFF.

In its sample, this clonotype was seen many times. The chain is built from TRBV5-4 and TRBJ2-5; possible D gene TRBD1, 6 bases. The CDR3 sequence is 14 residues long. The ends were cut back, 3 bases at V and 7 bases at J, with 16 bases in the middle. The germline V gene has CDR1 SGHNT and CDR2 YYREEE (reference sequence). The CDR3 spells CASSSVVLGGTQYF. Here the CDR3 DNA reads TGTGCCAGCAGCTCCGTAGTCCTAGGGGGGACCCAGTACTTC.

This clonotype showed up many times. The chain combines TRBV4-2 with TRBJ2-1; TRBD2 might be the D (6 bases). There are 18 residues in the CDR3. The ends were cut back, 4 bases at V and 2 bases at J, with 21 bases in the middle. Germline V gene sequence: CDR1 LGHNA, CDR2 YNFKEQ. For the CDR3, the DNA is TGTGCCAGCAGCCCTTACTTACCAGCGGGCACAACCTACAATGAGCAGTTCTTC. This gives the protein CASSPYLPAGTTYNEQFF.

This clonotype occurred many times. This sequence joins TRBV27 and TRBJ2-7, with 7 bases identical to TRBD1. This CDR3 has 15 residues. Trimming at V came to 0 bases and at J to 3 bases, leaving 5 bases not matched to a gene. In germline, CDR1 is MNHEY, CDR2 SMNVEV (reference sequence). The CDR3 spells CASSLSGTELYEQYF. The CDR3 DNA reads TGTGCCAGCAGTTTATCCGGGACAGAACTCTACGAGCAGTACTTC.

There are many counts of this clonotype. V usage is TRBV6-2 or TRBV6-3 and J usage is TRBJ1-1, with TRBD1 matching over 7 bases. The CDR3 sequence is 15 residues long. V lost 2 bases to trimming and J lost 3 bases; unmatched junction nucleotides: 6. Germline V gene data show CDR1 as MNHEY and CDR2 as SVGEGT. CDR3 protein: CASSYEGASYTEAFF. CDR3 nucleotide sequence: TGTGCCAGCAGTTACGAGGGGGCTAGTTACACTGAAGCTTTCTTT.

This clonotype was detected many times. The CDR3 region is CASRTFEDNSPLHF. The CDR3 region has the DNA TGTGCCAGCAGGACGTTTGAGGATAATTCACCCCTCCACTTT. The V call is TRBV6-5, the J call TRBJ1-6; the D is unclear. The CDR3 totals 14 residues. Germline V gene lookup returns CDR1 MNHEY and CDR2 SVGAGI. The V gene lost 6 bases and the J gene lost 5 bases, with 11 bases spanning the gap.

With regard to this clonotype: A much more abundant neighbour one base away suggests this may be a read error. The CDR3: CANQTGTGVPITDTEYF. The CDR3 DNA sequence: TGCGCCAACCAAACCGGGACAGGGGTGCCTATAACAGATACGGAGTATTTT. V and J are TRBV5-1 and TRBJ2-3; 10 nucleotides align to TRBD1. CDR3 length: 17 amino acids. CDR1 and CDR2 (germline): SGHRS, YFSETQ. The complete variable domain, with remaining parts taken from reference TRBV5-1 and TRBJ2-3, reads KAGVTQTPRYLIKTRGQQVTLSCSPISGHRSVSWYQQTPGQGLQFLFEYFSETQRNKGNFPGRFSGRQFSNSRSEMNVSTLELGDSALYLCANQTGTGVPITDTEYFGPGTRLTVL.

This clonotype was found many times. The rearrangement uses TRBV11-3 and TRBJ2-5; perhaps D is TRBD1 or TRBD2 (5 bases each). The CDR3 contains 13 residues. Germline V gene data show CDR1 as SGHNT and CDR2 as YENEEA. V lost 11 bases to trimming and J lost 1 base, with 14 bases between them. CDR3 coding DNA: TGTGCCTCCTGGGACGGATTCCAAGAGACCCAGTACTTC. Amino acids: CASWDGFQETQYF.

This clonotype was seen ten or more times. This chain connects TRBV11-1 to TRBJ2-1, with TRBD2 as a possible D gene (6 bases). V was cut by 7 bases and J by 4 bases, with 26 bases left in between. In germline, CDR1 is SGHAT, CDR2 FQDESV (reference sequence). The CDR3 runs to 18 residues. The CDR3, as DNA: TGTGCCAGCAACCAAAGATATACCCCGGCGGGGAGGTACAATGAGCAGTTCTTC. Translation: CASNQRYTPAGRYNEQFF.